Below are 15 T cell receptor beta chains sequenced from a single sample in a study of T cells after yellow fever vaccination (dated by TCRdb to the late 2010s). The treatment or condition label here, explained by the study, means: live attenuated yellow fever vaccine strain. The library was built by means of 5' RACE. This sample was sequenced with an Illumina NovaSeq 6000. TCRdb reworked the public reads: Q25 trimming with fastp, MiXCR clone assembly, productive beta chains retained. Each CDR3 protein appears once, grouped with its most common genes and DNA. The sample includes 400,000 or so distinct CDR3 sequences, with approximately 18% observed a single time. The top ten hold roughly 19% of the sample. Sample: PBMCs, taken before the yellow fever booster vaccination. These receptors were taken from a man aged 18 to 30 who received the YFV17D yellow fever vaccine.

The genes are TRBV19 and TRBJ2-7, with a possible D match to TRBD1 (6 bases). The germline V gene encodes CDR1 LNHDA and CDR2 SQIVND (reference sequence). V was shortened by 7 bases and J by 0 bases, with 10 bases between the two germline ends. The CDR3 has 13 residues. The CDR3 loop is CASTQGPSYEQYF. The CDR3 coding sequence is TGTGCCAGTACCCAGGGGCCCTCCTACGAGCAGTACTTC.

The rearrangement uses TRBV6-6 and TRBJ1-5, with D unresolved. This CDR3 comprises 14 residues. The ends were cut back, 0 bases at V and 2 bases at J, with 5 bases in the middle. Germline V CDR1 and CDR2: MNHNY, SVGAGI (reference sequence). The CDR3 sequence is CASSYSTRNQPQHF. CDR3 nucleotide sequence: TGTGCCAGCAGTTACTCGACGCGCAATCAGCCCCAGCATTTT.

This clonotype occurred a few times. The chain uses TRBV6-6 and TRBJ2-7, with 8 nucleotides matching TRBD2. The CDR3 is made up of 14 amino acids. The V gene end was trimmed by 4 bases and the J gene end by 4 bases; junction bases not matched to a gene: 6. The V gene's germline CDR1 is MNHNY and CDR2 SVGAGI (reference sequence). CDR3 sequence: CASSFSGGQYEQYF. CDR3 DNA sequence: TGTGCCAGCAGTTTTTCGGGGGGGCAATACGAGCAGTACTTC.

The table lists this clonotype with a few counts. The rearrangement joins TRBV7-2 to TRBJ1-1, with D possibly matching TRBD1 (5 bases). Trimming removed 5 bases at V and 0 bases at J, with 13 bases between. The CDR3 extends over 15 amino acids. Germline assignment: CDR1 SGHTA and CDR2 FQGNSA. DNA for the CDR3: TGTGCCAGCAGCGAGATGGGGGGATTGAACACTGAAGCTTTCTTT. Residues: CASSEMGGLNTEAFF.

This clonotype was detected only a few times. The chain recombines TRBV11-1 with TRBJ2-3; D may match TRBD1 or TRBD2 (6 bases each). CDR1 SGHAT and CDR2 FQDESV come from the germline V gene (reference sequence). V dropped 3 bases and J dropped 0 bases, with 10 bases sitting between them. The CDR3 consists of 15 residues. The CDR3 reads CASSFTGASTDTQYF. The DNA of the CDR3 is TGTGCCAGCAGCTTTACGGGGGCGAGCACAGATACGCAGTATTTT. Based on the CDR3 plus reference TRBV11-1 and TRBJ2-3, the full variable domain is EAEVAQSPRYKITEKSQAVAFWCDPISGHATLYWYRQILGQGPELLVQFQDESVVDDSQLPKDRFSAERLKGVDSTLKIQPAELGDSAMYLCASSFTGASTDTQYFGPGTRLTVL.

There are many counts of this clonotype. The chain's CDR3 is CASSLSSGGPETQYF. The CDR3 region has the DNA TGTGCCAGCAGCTTATCAAGCGGGGGGCCGGAGACCCAGTACTTC. The genes are TRBV7-2 and TRBJ2-5; 9 bases match TRBD2. The CDR3 has 15 amino acids. V dropped 2 bases and J dropped 5; count of bases not matched to a gene: 6. CDR1 is SGHTA, CDR2 FQGNSA, per germline.

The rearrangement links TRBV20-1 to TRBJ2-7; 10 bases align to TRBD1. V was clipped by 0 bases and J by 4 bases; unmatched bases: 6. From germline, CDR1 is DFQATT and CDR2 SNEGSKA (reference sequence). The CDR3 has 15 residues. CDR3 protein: CSARDRGTGEYEQYV. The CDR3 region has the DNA TGCAGTGCTAGAGACCGGGGGACAGGGGAGTACGAGCAGTACGTC.

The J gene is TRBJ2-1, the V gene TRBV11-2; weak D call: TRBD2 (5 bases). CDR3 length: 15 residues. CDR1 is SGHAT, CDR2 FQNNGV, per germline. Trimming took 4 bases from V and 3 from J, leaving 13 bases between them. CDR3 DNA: TGTGCCAGCAGCTGGGTTAGCGCGATCTACAATGAGCAGTTCTTC. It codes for CASSWVSAIYNEQFF.

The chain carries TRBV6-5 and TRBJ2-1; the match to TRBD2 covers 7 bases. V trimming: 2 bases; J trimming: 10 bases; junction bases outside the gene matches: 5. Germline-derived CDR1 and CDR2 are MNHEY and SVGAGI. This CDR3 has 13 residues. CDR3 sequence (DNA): TGTGCCAGCAGTTACGGGGGGGTAGGGGAGCAGTTCTTC. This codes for CASSYGGVGEQFF.

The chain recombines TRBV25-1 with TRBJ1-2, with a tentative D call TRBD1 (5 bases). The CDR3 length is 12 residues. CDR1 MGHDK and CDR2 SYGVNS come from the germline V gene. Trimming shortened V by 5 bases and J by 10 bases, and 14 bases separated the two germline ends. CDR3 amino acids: CASSPGLSVYTF. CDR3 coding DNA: TGTGCCAGCAGTCCGGGACTGAGTGTCTACACCTTC.

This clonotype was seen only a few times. CDR3 bases: TGTGCCAGCAGCTTCGGACAGGGGAACTACGAGCAGTACTTC. Its translation: CASSFGQGNYEQYF. The chain employs TRBV7-2 and TRBJ2-7; 9 positions match TRBD1. Germline loops: CDR1 SGHTA, CDR2 FQGNSA. Unmatched junction bases numbered 3, after V lost 3 bases and J lost 3 bases. This CDR3 is 14 amino acids long.

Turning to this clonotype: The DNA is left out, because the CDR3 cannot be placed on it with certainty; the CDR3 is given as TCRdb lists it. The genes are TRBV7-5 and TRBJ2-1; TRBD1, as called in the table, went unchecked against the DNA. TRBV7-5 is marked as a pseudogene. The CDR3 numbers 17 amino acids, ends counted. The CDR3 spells CISVPEAYPGTYHEQFF.

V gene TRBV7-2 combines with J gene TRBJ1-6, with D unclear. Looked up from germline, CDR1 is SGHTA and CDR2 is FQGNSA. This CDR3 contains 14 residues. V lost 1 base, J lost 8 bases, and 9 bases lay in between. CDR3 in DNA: TGTGCCAGCAGCTTAGTATTCGGGGATTCACCCCTCCACTTT. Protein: CASSLVFGDSPLHF.

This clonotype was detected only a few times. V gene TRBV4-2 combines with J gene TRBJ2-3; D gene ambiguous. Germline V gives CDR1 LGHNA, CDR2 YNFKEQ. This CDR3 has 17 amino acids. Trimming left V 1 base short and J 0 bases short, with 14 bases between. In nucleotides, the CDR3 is TGTGCCAGCAGCCAAGTCAGCTTCATGACTAGCACAGATACGCAGTATTTT. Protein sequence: CASSQVSFMTSTDTQYF.

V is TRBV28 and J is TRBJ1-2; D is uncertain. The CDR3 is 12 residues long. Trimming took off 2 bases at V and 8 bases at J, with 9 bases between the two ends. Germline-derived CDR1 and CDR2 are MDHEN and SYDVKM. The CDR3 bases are TGTGCCAGCAGTTTAGGGGAGGAGGGCTACACCTTC. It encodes CASSLGEEGYTF.